Listed below are T cell receptor beta chains from one sample, sequenced in a study of early T cells in non-severe SARS-CoV-2 infection. TCRdb used MiXCR to reprocess the 5' RACE reads, holding one entry per CDR3 protein. This table has fewer than 60,000 distinct CDR3 sequences, roughly 11% appearing once. Material: whole blood. The receptor source for this set is an adult who was a healthcare worker with PCR-confirmed SARS-CoV-2 infection or an uninfected control (not recorded which). Both conserved end residues are part of each CDR3. Each record gives: V gene, D gene, clone size, J gene, CDR3 protein, CDR3 DNA. A D gene is named only where the DNA matches it firmly. Clone size, where shown, is once, few, many, or a class for clones that have expanded.

>TRBV6-2/TRBV6-3|TRBD1|many|TRBJ2-3
CASLEQGTTDTQYF
TGTGCCAGCCTTGAACAGGGGACAACAGATACGCAGTATTTT
>TRBV6-2/TRBV6-3|.|many|TRBJ2-5
CASSWTEVARRAQYF
TGTGCCAGCAGTTGGACGGAGGTCGCACGCCGGGCCCAGTACTTC
>TRBV4-1|.|many|TRBJ2-2
CASSQEHHSSRELFF
TGCGCCAGCAGCCAAGAACATCACAGTTCACGGGAGCTGTTTTTT
>TRBV7-2|TRBD2|few|TRBJ2-5
CASSLRASGTWGTQYF
TGTGCCAGCAGCCTCAGAGCTAGCGGGACCTGGGGGACCCAGTACTTC
>TRBV20-1|.|many|TRBJ1-1
CSARGNTEAFF
TGCAGTGCTAGAGGGAACACTGAAGCTTTCTTT
>TRBV6-5|.|few|TRBJ1-2
CASTDGVGGIYGYTF
TGTGCCAGCACCGACGGGGTAGGGGGGATATATGGCTACACCTTC
>TRBV13|TRBD2|many|TRBJ2-1
CASSAGGRYNEQFF
TGTGCCAGCAGCGCGGGAGGCCGATACAATGAGCAGTTCTTC
>TRBV11-2|TRBD2|many|TRBJ2-3
CASSLGLAALTDTQYF
TGTGCCAGCAGCTTGGGACTAGCCGCCCTCACAGATACGCAGTATTTT
>TRBV6-5|TRBD1|many|TRBJ2-2
CASSDGTANTGELFF
TGTGCCAGCAGTGATGGGACAGCCAACACCGGGGAGCTGTTTTTT
>TRBV4-1|TRBD2|many|TRBJ2-1
CASSQDSMRRGYGNEQFF
TGCGCCAGCAGCCAAGATAGTATGAGGCGGGGGTATGGTAATGAGCAGTTCTTC
>TRBV14|.|many|TRBJ2-7
CASSQDWAHRYEQYF
TGTGCCAGCAGCCAAGATTGGGCACATCGCTACGAGCAGTACTTC
>TRBV5-4|TRBD1|many|TRBJ2-5
CASSPGTGGEETQYF
TGTGCCAGCAGCCCAGGGACAGGTGGAGAAGAGACCCAGTACTTC
>TRBV3-1|.|many|TRBJ2-1
CASSQVDNEQFF
TGTGCCAGCAGCCAAGTGGACAATGAGCAGTTCTTC
>TRBV7-3|.|many|TRBJ2-7
CASSLEGWGEQYF
TGTGCCAGCAGCTTAGAGGGTTGGGGCGAGCAGTACTTC
>TRBV6-5|.|few|TRBJ1-2
CASSPTGNFYGYTF
TGTGCCAGCAGCCCCACAGGGAACTTCTATGGCTACACCTTC
>TRBV4-2|TRBD1|many|TRBJ2-1
CASSRGTGNNEQFF
TGTGCCAGCAGCCGAGGGACAGGAAATAATGAGCAGTTCTTC
>TRBV28|.|many|TRBJ1-5
CASSLPYWSKGSNQPQHF
TGTGCCAGCAGTTTACCTTATTGGAGCAAAGGAAGCAATCAGCCCCAGCATTTT
>TRBV4-1|.|many|TRBJ1-2
CASQGYGYGYTF
TGCGCCAGCCAGGGATACGGCTATGGCTACACCTTC
>TRBV12-3/TRBV12-4|TRBD1|few|TRBJ1-5
CASSHRQGRLVQPQHF
TGTGCCAGCAGCCACCGACAGGGTCGTCTCGTTCAGCCCCAGCATTTT
>TRBV29-1|.|many|TRBJ2-1
CSVEGSDYNEQFF
TGCAGCGTTGAAGGGTCGGATTACAATGAGCAGTTCTTC
>TRBV27|TRBD1|.|TRBJ2-5
CASSLTGAQETQYF
TGTGCCAGCAGTTTGACAGGGGCCCAAGAGACCCAGTACTTC
>TRBV6-5|TRBD1|many|TRBJ1-6
CASSYSRDSNNSPLHF
TGTGCCAGCAGTTACTCCCGGGACAGCAATAATTCACCCCTCCACTTT
>TRBV7-8|TRBD2|few|TRBJ2-1
CASSSPGTSGGAAHNEQFF
TGTGCCAGCAGCTCCCCCGGGACTAGCGGGGGGGCAGCTCACAATGAGCAGTTCTTC
>TRBV6-1|.|many|TRBJ1-1
CASSPNGGGGVANTEAFF
TGTGCCAGCAGTCCCAACGGGGGTGGAGGGGTCGCGAACACTGAAGCTTTCTTT
>TRBV20-1|.|many|TRBJ2-7
CSARGLAYEQYF
TGCAGTGCTAGAGGACTGGCCTACGAGCAGTACTTC
>TRBV28|TRBD2|.|TRBJ2-7
CASKTSTYEQYF
TGTGCCAGTAAGACTAGCACCTACGAGCAGTACTTC
>TRBV6-2/TRBV6-3|.|few|TRBJ2-7
CASSRQIYYEQYF
TGTGCCAGCAGTCGACAGATTTACTACGAGCAGTACTTC
>TRBV12-3/TRBV12-4|.|many|TRBJ1-5
CASSLATTDYSNQPQHF
TGTGCCAGCAGTTTAGCGACAACAGACTATAGCAATCAGCCCCAGCATTTT
>TRBV29-1|.|many|TRBJ2-3
CSVRGQSSTDTQYF
TGCAGCGTCCGAGGACAGAGCAGCACAGATACGCAGTATTTT
>TRBV6-6|.|many|TRBJ2-2
CASSYSISARKGSGELFF
TGTGCCAGCAGTTACTCTATTAGCGCCAGAAAGGGGTCCGGGGAGCTGTTTTTT
>TRBV12-3/TRBV12-4|TRBD1|.|TRBJ1-2
CASSRQGSYTF
TGTGCCAGCAGCAGACAGGGCAGCTACACCTTC
>TRBV28|TRBD2|.|TRBJ2-5
CASSLYANPAGVERETQYF
TGTGCCAGCAGTTTATACGCGAACCCAGCGGGAGTGGAGCGAGAGACCCAGTACTTC
>TRBV3-1|TRBD2|many|TRBJ2-1
CASSRESGKRFF
TGTGCCAGCAGCCGAGAAAGCGGGAAGAGGTTCTTC
>TRBV4-1|.|.|TRBJ2-1
CASSSKDLWNEQFF
TGCGCCAGCAGCTCCAAGGATCTCTGGAATGAGCAGTTCTTC
>TRBV10-3|TRBD2|.|TRBJ2-1
CAISNRSSGGATYNEQFF
TGTGCCATCAGTAACCGGTCTAGCGGGGGGGCCACCTACAATGAGCAGTTCTTC
>TRBV20-1|.|many|TRBJ2-7
CSVEDRVTYEQYF
TGCAGTGTTGAGGACAGAGTTACCTACGAGCAGTACTTC
>TRBV5-1|.|many|TRBJ2-5
CASRTDWGQETQYF
TGCGCCAGCAGGACGGACTGGGGACAAGAGACCCAGTACTTC
>TRBV18|.|few|TRBJ2-1
CASSPQWGRGNEQFF
TGTGCCAGCTCACCACAATGGGGTAGGGGCAATGAGCAGTTCTTC
>TRBV11-2|.|.|TRBJ2-7
CASSLDGESYEQYF
TGTGCCAGCAGCTTAGATGGGGAGTCCTACGAGCAGTACTTC
>TRBV5-5|.|few|TRBJ1-4
CASIFIWAANEKLFF
TGTGCCAGCATATTTATATGGGCAGCTAATGAAAAACTGTTTTTT
>TRBV30|.|many|TRBJ1-3
CAWSVQRGNTIYF
TGTGCCTGGAGTGTACAGAGAGGAAACACCATATATTTT
>TRBV28|.|.|TRBJ2-1
CASSLLDEQFF
TGTGCCAGCAGTCTACTGGATGAGCAGTTCTTC